Below, 14 T cell receptor beta chains from the same sample are listed, as sequenced in a study of cytomegalovirus exposure and HLA in healthy donors. The study ran its PCR with 60 Vbeta and 13 Jbeta primers. Profiled with immunoSEQ multiplex PCR; TCRdb holds only in-frame clones, not every one. The profile covers fewer than 200,000 clones, with roughly 80% appearing a single time and around 0.46% taken by the ten largest. Sequencing input: PBMCs. Receptor source: a woman between 50 and 59 years old in good health and CMV-seronegative.

The chain couples TRBV14 to TRBJ2-3; unclear D gene. The CDR3 sequence is 14 residues long. Germline V gene lookup returns CDR1 SGHDN and CDR2 FVKESK. The ends were cut back, 4 bases at V and 2 bases at J, with 10 bases in the middle. CDR3 residues: CASSPESLTDTQYF. The CDR3 DNA follows: TGTGCCAGCAGCCCCGAGTCGCTCACAGATACGCAGTATTTT.

This clone was seen a handful of times. V usage is TRBV11-1 and J usage is TRBJ1-1; 8 bases agree with TRBD1. The CDR3 loop spans 15 amino acids. Germline lookup yields CDR1 SGHAT and CDR2 FQDESV (reference sequence). V shed 0 bases and J 2 bases; nucleotides not matched to a gene: 2. The CDR3 DNA is TGTGCCAGCAGCTTAGCCACAGGGGGAAACACTGAAGCTTTCTTT. Translated, it gives CASSLATGGNTEAFF.

The rearrangement uses TRBV28 and TRBJ2-7; 12 bases fit TRBD1. Germline-derived CDR1 and CDR2 are MDHEN and SYDVKM. Unmatched junction bases numbered 6, after V lost 5 bases and J lost 7 bases. CDR3 length: 14 residues. The CDR3 DNA follows: TGTGCCAGCAGTCGGGGACAGGGGGCGCGTGAGCAGTACTTC. Translating gives CASSRGQGAREQYF. Looking up the rest from reference TRBV28 and TRBJ2-7 gives the full variable domain: DVKVTQSSRYLVKRTGEKVFLECVQDMDHENMFWYRQDPGLGLRLIYFSYDVKMKEKGDIPEGYSVSREKKERFSLILESASTNQTSMYLCASSRGQGAREQYFGPGTRLTVT.

This clone was picked up one time. This sequence joins TRBV15 and TRBJ1-1; 8 bases match TRBD1. The V and J ends lost 2 bases and 4 bases, in that order; junction bases with no gene match: 3. CDR1 and CDR2 (germline): LNHNV, YYDKDF (reference sequence). CDR3 length equals 14 residues. The CDR3 protein is CATSRRQGATEAFF. CDR3 coding DNA: TGTGCCACCAGCAGACGCCAGGGGGCCACTGAAGCTTTCTTT.

This clone was found a few times. V and J are TRBV10-3 and TRBJ2-7, with 8 nucleotides matching TRBD1. The V gene end was trimmed by 0 bases and the J gene end by 8 bases; junction bases not matched to a gene: 6. The CDR3 covers 14 residues. From germline, CDR1 is ENHRY and CDR2 SYGVKD. The CDR3 DNA reads as TGTGCCATCAGTGAGTCGGCAGGGGGCGGACAGCAGTACTTC. Its protein is CAISESAGGGQQYF.

V gene TRBV9 combines with J gene TRBJ1-6, with D maybe TRBD1 (5 bases). CDR3 length: 14 amino acids. V lost 6 bases, J lost 7 bases, and 14 bases lay in between. Germline lookup yields CDR1 SGDLS and CDR2 YYNGEE. This CDR3 reads CASTTGQTNSPLHF. The CDR3 DNA sequence: TGTGCCAGCACCACCGGACAAACGAATTCACCCCTCCACTTT.

The chain employs TRBV11-1 and TRBJ1-2; D might be TRBD1 (5 bases). This CDR3 is 13 amino acids long. The V end was cut by 5 bases, the J end by 6 bases, with 13 bases between. From germline, CDR1 is SGHAT and CDR2 FQDESV (reference sequence). The CDR3, as DNA: TGTGCCAGCAGCCCAGCGGGGGGTAATGGCTACACCTTC. Amino acids: CASSPAGGNGYTF. Drawing the rest from reference TRBV11-1 and TRBJ1-2, the complete variable domain is EAEVAQSPRYKITEKSQAVAFWCDPISGHATLYWYRQILGQGPELLVQFQDESVVDDSQLPKDRFSAERLKGVDSTLKIQPAELGDSAMYLCASSPAGGNGYTFGSGTRLTVV.

The rearrangement links TRBV4-1 to TRBJ2-6, with 7 positions matching TRBD2. The CDR3 has 17 amino acids. Germline CDR1 MGHRA, CDR2 YSYEKL. V trimming: 0 bases; J trimming: 4 bases; junction bases outside the gene matches: 6. The CDR3 DNA sequence: TGCGCCAGCAGCCAAGACCCTGCGGGAGCGGGGGCCAACGTCCTGACTTTC. Protein product: CASSQDPAGAGANVLTF.

CDR3 bases: TGTGCCAGCAGCCTCGGGGTAAACACTGAAGCTTTCTTT. Protein: CASSLGVNTEAFF. The chain joins TRBV5-6 to TRBJ1-1; D unclear. V lost 4 bases and J 2 bases, leaving 9 bases between the germline ends. The CDR3 length is 13 residues. From germline, CDR1 is SGHDT and CDR2 YYEEEE. Variable domain in full (rest from reference TRBV5-6 and TRBJ1-1): DAGVTQSPTHLIKTRGQQVTLRCSPKSGHDTVSWYQQALGQGPQFIFQYYEEEERQRGNFPDRFSGHQFPNYSSELNVNALLLGDSALYLCASSLGVNTEAFFGQGTRLTVV.

The rearrangement uses TRBV6-5 and TRBJ1-1; the match to TRBD1 covers 7 bases. The CDR3 runs to 12 residues. Germline assignment: CDR1 MNHEY and CDR2 SVGAGI. Germline trimming cut 11 bases from V and 7 bases from J; bases unmatched to any gene: 10. This CDR3 reads CASHAGQNEAFF. The CDR3 DNA follows: TGTGCCTCCCACGCGGGACAGAATGAAGCTTTCTTT.

V and J are TRBV6-6 and TRBJ2-7; 8 bases line up with TRBD1. Germline V gene sequence: CDR1 MNHNY, CDR2 SVGAGI (reference sequence). The CDR3 is 13 amino acids. V shed 6 bases, J shed 5 bases, and the junction held 6 bases outside the gene matches. CDR3 region: CASSPRGQNEQYF. The CDR3 DNA sequence: TGTGCCAGCAGCCCCAGGGGGCAAAACGAGCAGTACTTC.

The gene calls are TRBV11-1 and TRBJ2-7, with TRBD2 identical over 12 bases. The CDR3 is made up of 15 amino acids. V shed 4 bases and J 3 bases; nucleotides not matched to a gene: 4. Looked up from germline, CDR1 is SGHAT and CDR2 is FQDESV (reference sequence). CDR3 sequence: CASSSLAGGRYEQYF. In nucleotides, the CDR3 is TGTGCCAGCAGCTCACTAGCGGGGGGACGCTACGAGCAGTACTTC. Filled out from reference TRBV11-1 and TRBJ2-7, the complete variable domain reads EAEVAQSPRYKITEKSQAVAFWCDPISGHATLYWYRQILGQGPELLVQFQDESVVDDSQLPKDRFSAERLKGVDSTLKIQPAELGDSAMYLCASSSLAGGRYEQYFGPGTRLTVT.

This clone was seen a few times. This chain joins TRBV9 and TRBJ1-1; D may be TRBD1 (5 bases). Trimming stripped 0 bases from V and 7 bases from J, with 16 bases between. This CDR3 is built from 15 residues. Per germline, CDR1 SGDLS and CDR2 YYNGEE. CDR3: CASSVEVGGKNEAFF. For the CDR3, the DNA is TGTGCCAGCAGCGTAGAGGTGGGGGGAAAGAATGAAGCTTTCTTT. The variable domain in full, with the rest retrieved from reference TRBV9 and TRBJ1-1, is DSGVTQTPKHLITATGQRVTLRCSPRSGDLSVYWYQQSLDQGLQFLIQYYNGEERAKGNILERFSAQQFPDLHSELNLSSLELGDSALYFCASSVEVGGKNEAFFGQGTRLTVV.

This chain uses TRBV11-2 with TRBJ2-1; D is ambiguous. CDR3 size: 12 residues. Germline assignment: CDR1 SGHAT and CDR2 FQNNGV. V shed 5 bases and J shed 9 bases, with 11 bases lying between them. The CDR3 spells CASSPVRSEQFF. The CDR3 DNA reads TGTGCCAGCAGCCCCGTCCGTAGTGAGCAGTTCTTC.